This TCR beta chain stems from a study of identical twins. TCRdb analysed the 5' RACE reads with MiXCR anew, one entry per CDR3 protein. This repertoire shows 500,000 to 700,000 distinct CDR3 sequences, around 7.4% found once; its top ten account for 1.5% to 2%. This clonotype was detected a few times. The V end lost 0 bases, the J end lost 0 bases, and 12 bases lay between the germline ends. Looked up from germline, CDR1 is LGHDT and CDR2 is YNNKEL (reference sequence). The CDR3 has 17 amino acids. The sample also formed part of further work on yellow fever vaccine responses in identical twins.

Sequenced material: PBMCs. V is TRBV3-1 and J is TRBJ2-1; possibly TRBD2 for D (5 bases). The sequence came from a woman younger than 30 in good health. The CDR3 nucleotides read TGTGCCAGCAGCCAAGACCCCACTAGTACCTCCTACAATGAGCAGTTCTTC. It yields the protein CASSQDPTSTSYNEQFF.